The 3 T cell receptor beta chains given below trace back to one sample, sequenced in a study of technical replicates of blood from a handful of donors. Generated by immunoSEQ multiplex PCR, the TCRdb table keeps only in-frame clones and is missing some. Found here are tens of thousands of clones, approximately 97% of them singletons; the top ten hold under 0.3%. Sequencing input: T cells isolated from PBMCs. These TCRs come from a human donor in good health.

The V call is TRBV2, the J call TRBJ1-2, with D possibly being TRBD1 (5 bases). CDR3 size: 13 residues. V was cut by 5 bases and J by 4 bases, with 11 bases left in between. Germline V gene sequence: CDR1 SNHLY, CDR2 FYNNEI. The CDR3 DNA follows: TGTGCCAGCAGTAGAAGACAGTCCTATGGCTACACCTTC. This sequence encodes CASSRRQSYGYTF.

The rearrangement joins TRBV9 to TRBJ2-1; tentatively, D is TRBD2 (6 bases). Germline values: CDR1 SGDLS, CDR2 YYNGEE. With 4 bases removed from V and 6 bases from J, the gap between germline ends came to 14 bases. The CDR3 sequence is 14 residues long. CDR3 nucleotides: TGTGCCAGCAGCCCCTCCGGGGGTGGCAATGAGCAGTTCTTC. It encodes CASSPSGGGNEQFF.

CDR3 nucleotide sequence: TGTGCCAGCAGTAGAGACAGGACGGACGAAAAACTGTTTTTT. Encoded protein: CASSRDRTDEKLFF. V is TRBV5-4 and J is TRBJ1-4, with D possibly TRBD1 on 6 matching bases. The CDR3 sequence is 14 residues long. The V gene lost 5 bases and the J gene lost 8 bases, with 16 bases spanning the gap. Germline CDR1 SGHNT, CDR2 YYREEE (reference sequence).